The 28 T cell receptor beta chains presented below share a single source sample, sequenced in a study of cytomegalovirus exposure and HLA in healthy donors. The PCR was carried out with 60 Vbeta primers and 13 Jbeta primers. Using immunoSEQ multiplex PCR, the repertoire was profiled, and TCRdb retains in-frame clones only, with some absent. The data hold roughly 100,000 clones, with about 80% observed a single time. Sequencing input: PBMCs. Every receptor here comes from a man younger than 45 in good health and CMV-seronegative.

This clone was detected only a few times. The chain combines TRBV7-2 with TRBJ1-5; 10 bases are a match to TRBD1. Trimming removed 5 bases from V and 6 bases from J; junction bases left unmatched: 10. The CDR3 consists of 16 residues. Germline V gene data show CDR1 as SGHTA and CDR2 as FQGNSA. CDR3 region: CASSPQSGTGAQPQHF. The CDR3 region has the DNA TGTGCCAGCAGCCCGCAATCCGGGACAGGGGCTCAGCCCCAGCATTTT.

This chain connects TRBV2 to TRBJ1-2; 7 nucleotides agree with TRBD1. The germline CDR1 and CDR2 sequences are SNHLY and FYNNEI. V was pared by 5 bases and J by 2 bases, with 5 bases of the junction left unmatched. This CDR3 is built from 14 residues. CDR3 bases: TGTGCCAGCAGTCGGGACAGAGTAAACTATGGCTACACCTTC. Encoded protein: CASSRDRVNYGYTF. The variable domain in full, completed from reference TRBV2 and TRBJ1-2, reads EPEVTQTPSHQVTQMGQEVILRCVPISNHLYFYWYRQILGQKVEFLVSFYNNEISEKSEIFDDQFSVERPDGSNFTLKIRSTKLEDSAMYFCASSRDRVNYGYTFGSGTRLTVV.

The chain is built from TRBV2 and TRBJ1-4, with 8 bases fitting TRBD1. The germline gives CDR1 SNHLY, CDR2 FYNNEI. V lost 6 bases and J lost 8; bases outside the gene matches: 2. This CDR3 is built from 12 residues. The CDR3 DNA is TGTGCCAGCAGGAACAGGGGGGAAAAACTGTTTTTT. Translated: CASRNRGEKLFF.

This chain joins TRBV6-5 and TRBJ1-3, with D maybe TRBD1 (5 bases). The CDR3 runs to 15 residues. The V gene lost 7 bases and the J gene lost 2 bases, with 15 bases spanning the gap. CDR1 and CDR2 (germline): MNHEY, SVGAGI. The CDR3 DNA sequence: TGTGCCAGCAAAGCAAACTCGGGGGCTGGAAACACCATATATTTT. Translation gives CASKANSGAGNTIYF.

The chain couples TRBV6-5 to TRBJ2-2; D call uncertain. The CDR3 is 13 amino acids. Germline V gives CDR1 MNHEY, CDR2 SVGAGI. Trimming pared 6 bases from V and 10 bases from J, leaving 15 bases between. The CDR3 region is CASSPTGSKELFF. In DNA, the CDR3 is TGTGCCAGCAGCCCCACCGGGTCCAAGGAGCTGTTTTTT.

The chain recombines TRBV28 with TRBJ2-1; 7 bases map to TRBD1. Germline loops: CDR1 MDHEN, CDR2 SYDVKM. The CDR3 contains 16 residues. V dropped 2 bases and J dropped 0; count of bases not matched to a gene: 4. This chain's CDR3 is CASSLLGQSSYNEQFF. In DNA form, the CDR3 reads TGTGCCAGCAGTTTACTGGGACAGAGCTCCTACAATGAGCAGTTCTTC.

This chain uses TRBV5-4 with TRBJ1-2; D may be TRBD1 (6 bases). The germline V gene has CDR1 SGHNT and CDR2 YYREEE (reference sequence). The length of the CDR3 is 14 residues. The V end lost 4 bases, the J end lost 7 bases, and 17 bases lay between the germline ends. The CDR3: CASSRDTNARGYTF. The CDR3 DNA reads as TGTGCCAGCAGCAGGGACACAAATGCACGTGGCTACACCTTC.

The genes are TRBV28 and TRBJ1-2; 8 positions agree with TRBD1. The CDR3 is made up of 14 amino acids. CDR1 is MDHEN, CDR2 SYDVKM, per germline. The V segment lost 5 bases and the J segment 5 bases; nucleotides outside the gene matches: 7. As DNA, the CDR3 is TGTGCCAGCAGTCACGGACAGGGCGTTTATGGCTACACCTTC. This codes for CASSHGQGVYGYTF.

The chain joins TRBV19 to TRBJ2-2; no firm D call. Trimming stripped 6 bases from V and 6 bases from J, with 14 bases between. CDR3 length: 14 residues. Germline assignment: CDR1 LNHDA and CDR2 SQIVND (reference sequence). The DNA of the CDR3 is TGTGCCAGTAGGAAACCAGGTTACCCCGGGGAGCTGTTTTTT. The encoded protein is CASRKPGYPGELFF. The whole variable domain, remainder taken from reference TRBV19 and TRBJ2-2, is DGGITQSPKYLFRKEGQNVTLSCEQNLNHDAMYWYRQDPGQGLRLIYYSQIVNDFQKGDIAEGYSVSREKKESFPLTVTSAQKNPTAFYLCASRKPGYPGELFFGEGSRLTVL.

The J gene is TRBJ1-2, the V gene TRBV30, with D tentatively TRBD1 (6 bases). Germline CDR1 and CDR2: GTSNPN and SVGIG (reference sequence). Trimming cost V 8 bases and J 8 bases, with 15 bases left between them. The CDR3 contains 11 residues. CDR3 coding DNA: TGTGCCAGGGGGGAGGGGGGAGGCTACACCTTC. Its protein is CARGEGGGYTF.

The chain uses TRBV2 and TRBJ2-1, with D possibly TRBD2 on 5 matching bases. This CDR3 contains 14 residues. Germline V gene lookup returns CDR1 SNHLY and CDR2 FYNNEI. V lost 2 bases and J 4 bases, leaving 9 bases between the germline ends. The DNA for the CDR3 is TGTGCCAGCAGTGAAAGACTAACGTACAATGAGCAGTTCTTC. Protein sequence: CASSERLTYNEQFF.

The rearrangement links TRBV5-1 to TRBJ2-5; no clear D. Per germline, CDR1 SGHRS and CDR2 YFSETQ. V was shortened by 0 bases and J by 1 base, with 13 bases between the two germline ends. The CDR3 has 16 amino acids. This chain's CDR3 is CASSLVDPPLQETQYF. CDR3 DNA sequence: TGCGCCAGCAGCTTGGTCGATCCCCCACTCCAAGAGACCCAGTACTTC.

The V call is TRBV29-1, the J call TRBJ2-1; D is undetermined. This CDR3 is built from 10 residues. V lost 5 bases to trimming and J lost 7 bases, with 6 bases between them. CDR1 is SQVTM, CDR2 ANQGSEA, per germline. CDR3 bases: TGCAGCGTTTCGTCGAATGAGCAGTTCTTC. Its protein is CSVSSNEQFF.

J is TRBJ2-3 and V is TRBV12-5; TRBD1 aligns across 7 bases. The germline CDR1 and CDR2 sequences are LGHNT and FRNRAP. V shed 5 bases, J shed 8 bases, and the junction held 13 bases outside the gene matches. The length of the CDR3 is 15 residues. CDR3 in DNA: TGTGCTAGTGGTGGGGACAGCTTCTCTACCGGTACGCAGTATTTT. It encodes CASGGDSFSTGTQYF.

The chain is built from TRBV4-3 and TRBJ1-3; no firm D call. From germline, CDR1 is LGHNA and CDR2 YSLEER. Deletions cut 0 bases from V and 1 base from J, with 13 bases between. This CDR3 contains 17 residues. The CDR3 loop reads CASSQDLPSDSGNTIYF. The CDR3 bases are TGCGCCAGCAGCCAAGATCTCCCCAGCGATTCTGGAAACACCATATATTTT.

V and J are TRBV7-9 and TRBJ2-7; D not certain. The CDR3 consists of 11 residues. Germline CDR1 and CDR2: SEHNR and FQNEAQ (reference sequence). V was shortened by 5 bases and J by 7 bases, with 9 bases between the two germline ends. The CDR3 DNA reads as TGTGCCAGCAGCCACAGTGGAGAGCAGTACTTC. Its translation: CASSHSGEQYF.

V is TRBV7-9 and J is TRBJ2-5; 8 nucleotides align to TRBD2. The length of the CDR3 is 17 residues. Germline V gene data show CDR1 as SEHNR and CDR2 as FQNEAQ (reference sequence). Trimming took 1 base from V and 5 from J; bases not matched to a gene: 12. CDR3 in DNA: TGTGCCAGCAGCTTAGGGGGGGAACGGGAGGGCTCGGAGACCCAGTACTTC. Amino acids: CASSLGGEREGSETQYF.

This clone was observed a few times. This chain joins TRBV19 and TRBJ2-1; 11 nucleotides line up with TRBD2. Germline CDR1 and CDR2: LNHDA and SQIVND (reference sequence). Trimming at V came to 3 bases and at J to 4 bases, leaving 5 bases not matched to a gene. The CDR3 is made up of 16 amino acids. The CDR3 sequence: CASSITSGGGYNEQFF. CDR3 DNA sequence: TGTGCCAGTAGTATCACTAGCGGGGGCGGTTACAATGAGCAGTTCTTC.

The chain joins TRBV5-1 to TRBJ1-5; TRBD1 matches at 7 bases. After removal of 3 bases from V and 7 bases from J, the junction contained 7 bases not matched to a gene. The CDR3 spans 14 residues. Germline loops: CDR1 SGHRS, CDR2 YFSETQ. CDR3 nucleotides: TGCGCCAGCAGCTGGCTAGGGGGCGGGCAGCCCCAGCATTTT. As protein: CASSWLGGGQPQHF.

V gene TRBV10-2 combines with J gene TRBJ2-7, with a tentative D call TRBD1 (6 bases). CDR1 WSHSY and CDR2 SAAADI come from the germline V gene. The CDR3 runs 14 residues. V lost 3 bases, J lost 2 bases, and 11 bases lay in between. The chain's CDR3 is CASSDLQGAYEQYF. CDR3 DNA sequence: TGCGCCAGCAGTGATCTACAGGGCGCCTACGAGCAGTACTTC.

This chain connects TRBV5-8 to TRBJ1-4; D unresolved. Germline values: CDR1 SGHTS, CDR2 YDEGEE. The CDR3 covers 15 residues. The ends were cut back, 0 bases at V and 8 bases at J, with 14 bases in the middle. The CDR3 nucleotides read TGTGCCAGCAGCTTGGACGGAACGCGGAGGGAAAAACTGTTTTTT. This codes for CASSLDGTRREKLFF.

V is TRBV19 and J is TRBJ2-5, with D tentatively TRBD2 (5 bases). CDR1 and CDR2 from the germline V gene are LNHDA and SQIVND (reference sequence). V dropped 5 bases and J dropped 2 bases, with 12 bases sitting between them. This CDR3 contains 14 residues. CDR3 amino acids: CASSSREGQETQYF. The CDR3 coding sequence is TGTGCCAGTAGTTCTCGGGAAGGACAAGAGACCCAGTACTTC.

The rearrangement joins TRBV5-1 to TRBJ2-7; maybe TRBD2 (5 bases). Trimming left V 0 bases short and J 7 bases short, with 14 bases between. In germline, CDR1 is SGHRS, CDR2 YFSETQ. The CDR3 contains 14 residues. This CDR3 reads CASSLATGRREQYF. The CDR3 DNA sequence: TGCGCCAGCAGCTTGGCTACGGGAAGAAGGGAGCAGTACTTC.

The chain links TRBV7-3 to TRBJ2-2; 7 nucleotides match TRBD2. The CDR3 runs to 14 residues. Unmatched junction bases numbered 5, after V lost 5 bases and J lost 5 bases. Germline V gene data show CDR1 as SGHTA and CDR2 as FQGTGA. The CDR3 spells CASSGARGTGELFF. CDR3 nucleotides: TGTGCCAGCAGCGGGGCGCGGGGGACCGGGGAGCTGTTTTTT.

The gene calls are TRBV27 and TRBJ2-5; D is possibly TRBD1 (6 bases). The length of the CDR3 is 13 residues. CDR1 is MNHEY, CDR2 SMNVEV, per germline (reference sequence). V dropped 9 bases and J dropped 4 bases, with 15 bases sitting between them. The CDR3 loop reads CASRRQGRETQYF. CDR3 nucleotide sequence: TGTGCCAGTAGAAGGCAGGGGAGAGAGACCCAGTACTTC.

CDR3 coding DNA: TGTGCCAGCAGTTTACAGGGTCGCGACGAGCAGTACTTC. As protein: CASSLQGRDEQYF. The chain has TRBV27 and TRBJ2-7; a weak D match, TRBD1 (5 bases). Germline assignment: CDR1 MNHEY and CDR2 SMNVEV (reference sequence). This CDR3 spans 13 amino acids. V lost 2 bases and J 5 bases, leaving 10 bases between the germline ends.

The CDR3 coding sequence is TGCGCCTCGGCCCTCGGGAACTATGGCTACACCTTC. Its protein product is CASALGNYGYTF. The chain is built from TRBV10-2 and TRBJ1-2; unclear D gene. Germline V gives CDR1 WSHSY, CDR2 SAAADI. V shed 11 bases and J shed 2 bases, with 12 bases lying between them. The CDR3 loop spans 12 amino acids.

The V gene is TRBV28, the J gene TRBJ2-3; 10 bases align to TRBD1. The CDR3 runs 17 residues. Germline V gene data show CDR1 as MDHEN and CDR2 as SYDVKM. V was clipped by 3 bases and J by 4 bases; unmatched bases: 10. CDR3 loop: CASSFEMLGQGADTQYF. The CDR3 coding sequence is TGTGCCAGCAGTTTCGAGATGTTAGGACAGGGGGCAGATACGCAGTATTTT.